This entry concerns a single TCR beta chain. As yet, its antigen is unknown. The assay was immunoSEQ multiplex PCR, and TCRdb's table has in-frame clones only and misses some. The table includes 550,000 to 800,000 clones, 90% detected once. The data derive from a study of shared clonotypes between healthy human individuals. The CDR3 loop spans 14 amino acids. V lost 3 bases to trimming and J lost 1 base, with 7 bases between them. CDR1 is SGHDT, CDR2 YYEEEE, per germline. Study results and caveats: The sharing of approximately 5.1% of naive CD4 clonotypes was seen across a handful of donors.

The TCR sequence derives from a man between 18 and 29 years old in good health. Some clones in this sample may be carry-over from other donors' samples. The specimen sequenced was memory CD8+ T cells from PBMCs. Subset reported: CD45RO+ cells pooled with CCR7-negative TemRA cells. The chain employs TRBV5-6 and TRBJ1-4; D unresolved. This CDR3 is CASSYEGTNEKLFF. CDR3 nucleotide sequence: TGTGCCAGCAGCTACGAAGGAACTAATGAAAAACTGTTTTTT.